A selection of T cell receptor beta chains follows, all from one sample in a study of Graves' ophthalmopathy and Graves' hyperthyroidism. TCRdb re-called the multiplex PCR reads with MiXCR, one entry per CDR3 protein. The data contain hundreds of thousands of distinct CDR3 sequences, about 20% of them seen just once; the ten biggest clones take up more than 5.5%. Sequencing input: peripheral blood. The source of these receptors is a woman between 18 and 29 years old with stable Graves' hyperthyroidism. Some clones in this sample may be carry-over from other donors' samples. Each CDR3 is given with its conserved first and last residue. D genes are given only for firm matches. Some rows have no size entry. The others give once, few or many, or a class for an expanded clone.

>once|TRBJ2-5|TRBD2|TRBV12-3/TRBV12-4
TGTGCCAGCAGTTGTCTAGCGGGGCCCCATTACCAGTACTTC
CASSCLAGPHYQYF
>-|TRBJ2-7|-|TRBV3-1
TGTGCCAGCAGCTTAGGGGATCCTCGCCTTGGGGAGCAGTACTTC
CASSLGDPRLGEQYF
>-|TRBJ2-2|-|TRBV6-1
TGTGCCACCCAAGAACAGGGTGCCGGGGAGCTGTTTTTT
CATQEQGAGELFF
>many|TRBJ2-5|-|TRBV9
TGTGCCAGCAGCGCCGAGGAGACCCAGTACTTC
CASSAEETQYF
>many|TRBJ2-7|-|TRBV12-3/TRBV12-4
TGTGTCAGCAGTCTCCGACAGACCTCCGAGCAGTACTTC
CVSSLRQTSEQYF
>many|TRBJ2-7|-|TRBV15
TGTGCCACCAGCAGGGCTTGGGGCGTTGAGCAGTACTTC
CATSRAWGVEQYF
>-|TRBJ1-6|-|TRBV6-1
TGTGCCAGCAAAAGGGGTGGGCAGTTATATAATTCACCCCTCCACTTT
CASKRGGQLYNSPLHF
>-|TRBJ1-2|-|TRBV6-1
TGTGCCAGCAGTGAAGTTTCAGACTATGGCTACACCTTC
CASSEVSDYGYTF
>many|TRBJ1-2|TRBD1|TRBV28
TGTGCCAGCAGTCGACAGGGTGGTTACTATGGCTACACCTTC
CASSRQGGYYGYTF
>many|TRBJ1-1|-|TRBV6-1
TGTGCCAGCAGGGGGACATTCATGAACACTGAAGCTTTCTTT
CASRGTFMNTEAFF
>few|TRBJ1-2|-|TRBV12-3/TRBV12-4
TGTGCCAGCAGTTCCCATTGGCCAGGGAACTATGGCTACACCTTC
CASSSHWPGNYGYTF
>many|TRBJ2-7|-|TRBV20-1
TGCAGTGCTAAGGGACTCTGGGGTGAGCAGTACTTC
CSAKGLWGEQYF
>once|TRBJ2-7|TRBD1|TRBV27
TGTGCCAGCAGTCCAGTCGACAGGGGAGATGGCTACGAGCAGTACTTC
CASSPVDRGDGYEQYF
>many|TRBJ1-6|-|TRBV28
TGTGCCAGCAGTTTATCAGGGTCGGTTTCACCCCTCCACTTT
CASSLSGSVSPLHF
>many|TRBJ2-7|TRBD1|TRBV7-2
TGTGCCAGCAGACCCGGAGACAGGGGAAGATACGAGCAGTACTTC
CASRPGDRGRYEQYF
>many|TRBJ2-6|-|TRBV6-4
TGTGCCAGCAGAGTTGGATCTGGGGCCAACGTCCTGACTTTC
CASRVGSGANVLTF
>-|TRBJ1-2|-|TRBV19
TGTGCCAGTAGTGTCACGACAGCTTATGGCTACACCTTC
CASSVTTAYGYTF
>many|TRBJ1-5|-|TRBV20-1
TGCAGTGCTAGTGAAACCCCACTGAGCAATCAGCCCCAGCATTTT
CSASETPLSNQPQHF
>-|TRBJ2-5|-|TRBV7-9
TGTGCCAGCAGCTCCTCAGGGGTCCCACAAGAGACCCAGTACTTC
CASSSSGVPQETQYF
>-|TRBJ2-2|TRBD2|TRBV29-1
TGCAGCGCAGCTAAAGCGGGAGGGGACAGCGGGGAGCTGTTTTTT
CSAAKAGGDSGELFF
>-|TRBJ2-7|-|TRBV5-1
TGCGCCAGCAGCTTGGGTGACACCAGCTGGTCCTACGAGCAGTACTTC
CASSLGDTSWSYEQYF
>many|TRBJ1-1|TRBD1|TRBV6-1
TGTGCCAGCAGTGGGCAGGGGGGTTACACTGAAGCTTTCTTT
CASSGQGGYTEAFF
>many|TRBJ2-5|TRBD2|TRBV20-1
TGCAGTGCTAGAGATCGAGTGGGACTAGTTTCCGAGACCCAGTACTTC
CSARDRVGLVSETQYF